The 20 T cell receptor beta chains below all came from one sample that was sequenced in a study of T-cell memory formation after mild COVID-19. From the 5' RACE reads, TCRdb called clonotypes with MiXCR, one entry per CDR3 protein. The sample contains over 150,000 distinct CDR3 sequences, around a sixth of which appear only once. The sequenced sample was PBMCs or a T cell subset sorted from them (not recorded which). These receptors originate from a young man who had mild COVID-19 (a few samples of this study predate the infection). Cell type and time point are not known.

The rearrangement joins TRBV11-2 to TRBJ1-5, with D perhaps matching TRBD1 (6 bases). V lost 5 bases to trimming and J lost 6 bases, with 11 bases between them. Germline CDR1 SGHAT, CDR2 FQNNGV. This CDR3 contains 13 residues. CDR3 DNA sequence: TGTGCCAGCAGCAGGGGGGAGGCTCAGCCCCAGCATTTT. Protein sequence: CASSRGEAQPQHF.

There are a few counts of this clonotype. The chain has TRBV12-3 or TRBV12-4 and TRBJ1-4; 8 bases agree with TRBD1. The CDR3 contains 14 residues. V trimming: 7 bases; J trimming: 3 bases; junction bases outside the gene matches: 4. The CDR3 region has the DNA TGTGCCAGCAATGACAGGGGCTCTAATGAAAAACTGTTTTTT. This gives the protein CASNDRGSNEKLFF.

Written as DNA, the CDR3 is TGCAGTGCTAGAAATCCGACAGGGGGAAACTACGAGCAGTACTTC. It yields the protein CSARNPTGGNYEQYF. The chain combines TRBV20-1 with TRBJ2-7; 9 positions agree with TRBD1. The length of the CDR3 is 15 residues. V shed 2 bases and J 3 bases; nucleotides not matched to a gene: 8. The germline V gene encodes CDR1 DFQATT and CDR2 SNEGSKA (reference sequence).

This clonotype showed up just a few times. CDR3 protein: CASSLVRGNTGELFF. CDR3 DNA sequence: TGTGCCAGCAGCTTAGTTCGGGGGAACACCGGGGAGCTGTTTTTT. This rearrangement joins TRBV7-2 to TRBJ2-2, with D possibly TRBD2 on 5 matching bases. V was pared by 1 base and J by 1 base, with 7 bases between. This CDR3 contains 15 residues. Germline CDR1 reads SGHTA; CDR2 reads FQGNSA.

The rearrangement uses TRBV12-5 and TRBJ2-1, with D tentatively TRBD1 or TRBD2 (5 bases each). The germline CDR1 and CDR2 sequences are LGHNT and FRNRAP. V was clipped by 2 bases and J by 8 bases, with 16 bases between them. The CDR3 extends over 15 amino acids. CDR3 sequence (DNA): TGTGCTAGTGGTTTGATACCCGGGGCGACCGATGAGCAGTTCTTC. Encoded protein: CASGLIPGATDEQFF.

This clonotype was seen a few times. The rearrangement joins TRBV7-8 to TRBJ2-1; 8 nucleotides align to TRBD2. The V and J ends lost 4 bases and 7 bases, in that order; junction bases with no gene match: 9. Germline V lookup: CDR1 SGHVS, CDR2 FQNEAQ. The CDR3 has 15 residues. CDR3 coding DNA: TGTGCCAGCAGCTCCCCCCCGCCGGGAGGGAATGAGCAGTTCTTC. This sequence encodes CASSSPPPGGNEQFF. The whole variable domain, filled in from reference TRBV7-8 and TRBJ2-1, reads GAGVSQSPRYKVAKRGQDVALRCDPISGHVSLFWYQQALGQGPEFLTYFQNEAQLDKSGLPSDRFFAERPEGSVSTLKIQRTQQEDSAVYLCASSSPPPGGNEQFFGPGTRLTVL.

This clonotype was counted ten times or more. V gene TRBV24-1 combines with J gene TRBJ2-3; the D gene is possibly TRBD1 (5 bases). The germline V and J ends were trimmed by 4 bases and 3 bases, with 7 bases remaining between them. Germline assignment: CDR1 KGHDR and CDR2 SFDVKD. This CDR3 is built from 13 residues. CDR3 nucleotide sequence: TGTGCCACCAGTGACCCAGGGACAGATACGCAGTATTTT. Encoded protein: CATSDPGTDTQYF.

This clonotype was recorded many times. The rearrangement uses TRBV5-1 and TRBJ1-5; TRBD1 might be the D (5 bases). This CDR3 is 15 amino acids long. Germline loops: CDR1 SGHRS, CDR2 YFSETQ. V was trimmed by 4 bases and J by 7 bases, leaving 18 bases between them. The CDR3 region is CASSPDGGLRQPQHF. The CDR3 region has the DNA TGCGCCAGCAGCCCCGATGGGGGATTGAGACAGCCCCAGCATTTT.

The V call is TRBV6-1, the J call TRBJ1-2; tentative D call: TRBD1 (5 bases). Between the trimmed V and J ends, which lost 6 bases and 7 bases, there was a span of 18 bases. Germline V gene data show CDR1 as MNHNS and CDR2 as SASEGT. The CDR3 covers 14 residues. The CDR3 DNA reads TGTGCCAGCAGCCCCTCCGGGACCGGCCGTGGCTACACCTTC. Its translation: CASSPSGTGRGYTF.

The V call is TRBV7-3, the J call TRBJ1-1; no reliable D call. The CDR3 length is 15 residues. Germline CDR1 reads SGHTA; CDR2 reads FQGTGA. The germline V and J ends were trimmed by 0 bases and 1 base, with 9 bases remaining between them. DNA for the CDR3: TGTGCCAGCAGCTTAACAAAACAGCCGAACACTGAAGCTTTCTTT. This sequence encodes CASSLTKQPNTEAFF.

This rearrangement joins TRBV20-1 to TRBJ1-4; a possible D gene is TRBD1 (5 bases). Germline V lookup: CDR1 DFQATT, CDR2 SNEGSKA (reference sequence). CDR3 length: 13 amino acids. DNA for the CDR3: TGCGGCGGGCTTCGACAGTCTAATGAAAAACTGTTTTTT. Residues: CGGLRQSNEKLFF.

A few counts support this clonotype. V is TRBV4-3 and J is TRBJ1-1; tentative D call: TRBD1 (5 bases). CDR3 length: 14 residues. Germline V gene data show CDR1 as LGHNA and CDR2 as YSLEER. Between the trimmed V and J ends, which lost 0 bases and 8 bases, there was a span of 13 bases. In DNA, the CDR3 is TGCGCCAGCAGCCAAGAAATCCGGGACTCCGAAGCTTTCTTT. It encodes CASSQEIRDSEAFF.

The chain has TRBV23-1 and TRBJ2-7; TRBD2 aligns across 7 bases. TRBV23-1 is an open reading frame whose function is uncertain. V lost 10 bases, J lost 3 bases, and 6 bases stayed unmatched. This CDR3 has 12 residues. The CDR3 nucleotides read TGCGCCACTACCGGGGGGTTCTACGAGCAGTACGTC. Residues: CATTGGFYEQYV.

The CDR3 sequence: CASSRVGLAGEDTQYF. CDR3 DNA: TGTGCCAGCAGCCGCGTTGGACTAGCGGGGGAAGATACGCAGTATTTT. The chain combines TRBV5-8 with TRBJ2-3; 13 bases match TRBD2. CDR1 and CDR2 (germline): SGHTS, YDEGEE. This CDR3 has 16 residues. J was trimmed by 5 bases and V by 4 bases; bases with no gene match: 7.

The chain is built from TRBV7-3 and TRBJ2-1; 8 bases fit TRBD2. Trimming at V came to 5 bases and at J to 6 bases, leaving 9 bases not matched to a gene. The CDR3 is 15 residues long. Germline V lookup: CDR1 SGHTA, CDR2 FQGTGA. The CDR3 bases are TGTGCCAGCAGCCCCCAATACGCGGGGGGCAATGAGCAGTTCTTC. It specifies CASSPQYAGGNEQFF.

This clonotype was seen a few times. The CDR3: CSAARAVGGDTQYF. The CDR3 DNA reads TGCAGCGCCGCCCGAGCTGTTGGAGGGGATACGCAGTATTTT. V usage is TRBV29-1 and J usage is TRBJ2-3; D perhaps matches TRBD2 (6 bases). Germline V gene data show CDR1 as SQVTM and CDR2 as ANQGSEA. The CDR3 extends over 14 amino acids. Trimming shortened V by 7 bases and J by 6 bases, and 20 bases separated the two germline ends.

This clonotype was recorded a few times. The rearrangement links TRBV6-5 to TRBJ1-2, with 7 bases aligning to TRBD1. This CDR3 has 14 amino acids. CDR1 is MNHEY, CDR2 SVGAGI, per germline. V trimming: 4 bases; J trimming: 4 bases; junction bases outside the gene matches: 6. The CDR3 region is CASSLTGLGYGYTF. DNA for the CDR3: TGTGCCAGCAGTTTGACAGGGTTGGGCTATGGCTACACCTTC.

J is TRBJ2-5 and V is TRBV29-1; D is tentatively TRBD1 or TRBD2 (6 bases each). The CDR3 sequence is 15 residues long. Trimming removed 4 bases at V and 6 bases at J, with 21 bases between. The germline V gene encodes CDR1 SQVTM and CDR2 ANQGSEA. CDR3 bases: TGCAGCGTTGCTCCGAGGCTTCCGGGGGCCAAGACCCAGTACTTC. It codes for CSVAPRLPGAKTQYF.

V gene TRBV4-3 combines with J gene TRBJ1-2; D is unclear. Per germline, CDR1 LGHNA and CDR2 YSLEER. V was trimmed by 6 bases and J by 3 bases, leaving 17 bases between them. The CDR3 runs to 15 residues. The CDR3 is CASRPAGALDYGYTF. The CDR3 nucleotides are TGCGCCAGCAGGCCGGCAGGTGCACTTGACTATGGCTACACCTTC.

The sample holds many counts of this clonotype. The CDR3 region is CASTLVSGREQYF. The DNA for the CDR3 is TGCGCCAGCACCCTTGTATCGGGGCGCGAGCAGTACTTC. The rearrangement uses TRBV5-1 and TRBJ2-7; D tentatively fits TRBD1 or TRBD2 (5 bases each). V was pared by 6 bases and J by 6 bases, with 16 bases between. Per the germline V gene, CDR1 is SGHRS and CDR2 is YFSETQ. The CDR3 sequence is 13 residues long.